This T cell receptor (beta chain) was sequenced in a study of shared clonotypes between healthy human individuals. This clone was seen a handful of times. Its specificity is unknown. Sequenced by immunoSEQ multiplex PCR; TCRdb stores in-frame clones only, minus some. The sample yields about half a million clones, 79% seen once. Study-wide findings and caveats: The authors expected sequencing depth to affect clonotype sharing among donors. Only blood samples were collected, and tissue repertoires likely differ.

The sequence was obtained from a woman in her 40s in good health. Some clones in this sample may be carry-over from other donors' samples. Sequenced input: PBMCs.

The CDR3 nucleotides read TGCGCCAGCAGCTTTAGGCGGAGCGGTTCAGGAGAGACCCAGTACTTC. Its translation is CASSFRRSGSGETQYF. The chain joins TRBV5-1 to TRBJ2-5; possible D gene TRBD2, 5 bases. Trimming pared 2 bases from V and 4 bases from J, leaving 18 bases between. The CDR3 covers 16 residues. CDR1 and CDR2 (germline): SGHRS, YFSETQ.